This is a list of T cell receptor beta chains from one sample in a study of shared clonotypes between healthy human individuals. Sequencing used immunoSEQ multiplex PCR; TCRdb keeps in-frame clones, though not all of them. The repertoire has fewer than 700,000 clones, around 95% of them found once; the top ten carry 0.095% to 0.14%. Sample: naive CD8+ T cells sorted from blood. The source of these receptors is a woman aged 25 to 39 in good health. CDR3s leave out the opening cysteine and the closing phenylalanine or tryptophan.

V: TRBV5-1
J: TRBJ1-1
CDR3: ASSFQEGLDAF

V: TRBV10-2
J: TRBJ1-5
CDR3: ASSSTGMQPQH

V: TRBV7-8
J: TRBJ2-7
CDR3: ASSPARGLAEPSWEQY

V: TRBV19
J: TRBJ2-5
CDR3: ASSIDPGSQETQY

V: TRBV14
J: TRBJ2-7
CDR3: ASSQTYEQY

V: TRBV2
J: TRBJ1-2
CDR3: ATRQGGSVFFGYT

V: TRBV27
J: TRBJ2-3
CDR3: ASTTITAGDTQY

V: TRBV6-5
J: TRBJ1-5
CDR3: ASGFPTGNQPQH

V: TRBV5-6
J: TRBJ2-6
CDR3: ASSLQGSGANVLT

V: TRBV5-1
J: TRBJ2-7
CDR3: ASSPSVGATGYEQY

V: TRBV9
J: TRBJ2-7
CDR3: ASSVDGGSYEQY

V: TRBV15
J: TRBJ2-7
CDR3: ATSSRLAGVTYEQY

V: TRBV6-6
J: TRBJ2-3
CDR3: ASSPWTSGGDTQY

V: TRBV4-2
J: TRBJ1-1
CDR3: ASSPRQTMNTEAF

V: TRBV2
J: TRBJ2-7
CDR3: ASSEIIAYEQY

V: TRBV14
J: TRBJ2-7
CDR3: ASSFGGAPAYEQY

V: TRBV28
J: TRBJ1-2
CDR3: ASTFRGDNYGYT

V: TRBV6-5
J: TRBJ2-1
CDR3: ASSYLGLAGYNEQF

V: TRBV15
J: TRBJ1-6
CDR3: ATSPDRWSPLH

V: TRBV29-1
J: TRBJ2-7
CDR3: SVEERSSGQRAYEQY

V: TRBV27
J: TRBJ2-3
CDR3: ASVPSRGRITDTQY

V: TRBV2
J: TRBJ1-6
CDR3: ASWAYNSPLH

V: TRBV28
J: TRBJ2-7
CDR3: ASSYEAEQY

V: TRBV7-2
J: TRBJ2-7
CDR3: ASSLQPLAAQA

V: TRBV27
J: TRBJ1-2
CDR3: ATGFSGGYT

V: TRBV6-1
J: TRBJ2-7
CDR3: ASSEPSVLYEQY

V: TRBV2
J: TRBJ2-7
CDR3: ASSDGLAGPYEQY

V: TRBV7-9
J: TRBJ2-2
CDR3: ASSQPDVVIANTGELF

V: TRBV9
J: TRBJ1-1
CDR3: ASSPRTGGGTEAF

V: TRBV11-2
J: TRBJ2-2
CDR3: ASSLRGGSNGELF

V: TRBV5-1
J: TRBJ2-7
CDR3: ASSLKGPYEQY

V: TRBV27
J: TRBJ1-5
CDR3: ASSIGHSQPQH

V: TRBV6-1
J: TRBJ2-1
CDR3: ATSIAYNEQF

V: TRBV27
J: TRBJ1-6
CDR3: ASSSGTGGSSPLH

V: TRBV30
J: TRBJ1-4
CDR3: AWSVHRDTNEKLF

V: TRBV29-1
J: TRBJ1-1
CDR3: SALETAEAF

V: TRBV2
J: TRBJ2-3
CDR3: ASSEARSGAGITDTQY

V: TRBV27
J: TRBJ2-7
CDR3: ASSPRIGSYEQY

V: TRBV4-2
J: TRBJ1-2
CDR3: ASSQEVGGDYGYT

V: TRBV27
J: TRBJ2-7
CDR3: ASSLSSGFSYEQY

V: TRBV28
J: TRBJ2-7
CDR3: ASSQHHREGRYEQY

V: TRBV4-1
J: TRBJ2-7
CDR3: ASSQEFWDEQY

V: TRBV9
J: TRBJ2-1
CDR3: ASSGGSGEQF

V: TRBV25-1
J: TRBJ2-1
CDR3: ASKKANEQF

V: TRBV7-9
J: NA
CDR3: ASTVGGDDEQY

V: TRBV6-1
J: TRBJ2-7
CDR3: ASSPSYEQY

V: TRBV27
J: TRBJ2-7
CDR3: ASSLYGTRSEQY

V: TRBV6-5
J: TRBJ1-4
CDR3: ASSNTGGDAEKLF

V: TRBV5-4
J: TRBJ2-7
CDR3: ASSRGSYEQY

V: TRBV29-1
J: TRBJ1-6
CDR3: SVEGNKDWSSYNSPLH

V: TRBV6-5
J: TRBJ1-3
CDR3: ASRDRGRDGNTIY